This T cell receptor (beta chain) derives from a study of T cell responses to AZD1222 COVID-19 vaccine. CDR3 length: 13 residues. Trimming pared 2 bases from V and 2 bases from J, leaving 7 bases between. Per germline, CDR1 SGHKS and CDR2 YYEKEE (reference sequence). The protocol was immunoSEQ multiplex PCR, while the TCRdb copy is restricted to in-frame clones and leaves out a portion. Among around 71,000 clones listed, around four fifths were seen once. As regards this clone: The target antigen is unknown.

General observations from the study: Regions 160-218 and 743-854 dominated among vaccine-associated CD4 TCRs spanning spike. Following two doses of AZD1222, Spike-specific TCR breadth and depth rose. In all cases, repertoires were sampled only after the peak T cell response. The number of AZD1222 recipients seropositive at baseline was only five to seven.

This TCR was recovered from an adult in good health. This chain links TRBV5-5 with TRBJ1-1, with unresolved D. The sequences come from peripheral blood, collected on day 0 of AZD1222 vaccination. CDR3 DNA: TGTGCCAGCAGCTTTGAAACTAACACTGAAGCTTTCTTT. Its protein product is CASSFETNTEAFF. Together with reference TRBV5-5 and TRBJ1-1, the CDR3 gives the full variable domain: DAGVTQSPTHLIKTRGQQVTLRCSPISGHKSVSWYQQVLGQGPQFIFQYYEKEERGRGNFPDRFSARQFPNYSSELNVNALLLGDSALYLCASSFETNTEAFFGQGTRLTVV.